The sequence of this T cell receptor beta chain was determined in a study of cytotoxic CD8 clonotypes in ibrutinib-treated CLL. Generated by immunoSEQ multiplex PCR, the TCRdb table keeps only in-frame clones and is missing some. The sample lists 9,500 to 12,000 clones, over 75% seen once, with under 25% in the top ten. Notes on this clone: The antigen is not known.

Study-wide results and limits: Upon ibrutinib response clonality rose, and upon progression it fell back toward baseline.

This TCR was sampled from a human donor with chronic lymphocytic leukemia. Sequences were derived from PBMCs, sampled at disease progression, from a patient treated with ibrutinib.

CDR3 nucleotide sequence: TGTGCCAGTAGTGATGGGGGCGGCCACAATGAGCAGTTCTTC. This codes for CASSDGGGHNEQFF. The gene calls are TRBV19 and TRBJ2-1; weak D call: TRBD1 (6 bases). V gave up 5 bases and J gave up 5 bases, with 13 bases separating them. Germline assignment: CDR1 LNHDA and CDR2 SQIVND (reference sequence). CDR3 length equals 14 residues.